Below, one TCR beta chain is given with its context. This clone has a handful of counts. What this receptor recognizes is not known. Nothing much larger sits one base from this clone, and base qualities are not available. In total, approximately 610 healthy bone marrow donors made up the cohort. At the time of sampling, all cohort members were nominally healthy, though unrecorded immune exposures were likely present. The donor tested CMV seronegative, placing the donor among the approximately 400 seronegative members of the cohort. A peripheral blood sample was provided by each donor, and peripheral blood mononuclear cells were used for TCR beta sequencing. The Qiagen DNeasy Blood Extraction Kit was used to extract genomic DNA from the blood cell samples. Taken from the germline V gene (reference sequence), the CDR1 and CDR2 loops are PRHDT and FYEKMQ. From its cysteine to its phenylalanine, the CDR3 spans 11 amino acids. CDR3 DNA is the only sequence kept; it has 33 bases, read in frame from the first base. The V end loses 3 bases and the J end loses 5 bases, and a stretch of 4 bases separates them.

The sample originates from a study of cytomegalovirus exposure and HLA in healthy donors (dated by TCRdb to between 2016 and 2019). Regarding the study in general: An earlier analysis of 587 of the donors reported about 290 Gb of sequence data and 100 million to 130 million unique TCR beta sequences from some 180 million T cells. In an earlier analysis of around 540 of the donors, high-throughput TCR beta sequencing was used to judge whether each TCR beta V gene segment behaved as functional or pseudogenic. To predict cytomegalovirus infection status, the study combined high-throughput TCR immunosequencing, statistical association of individual TCRs with disease status, and machine learning. Roughly five DR-DQ haplotypes were treated as single units for association and clustering because of strong linkage in the cohort. On average, 235,054 unique TCR beta nucleotide sequences were sequenced per donor among a few hundred genotyped donors of the cohort, with roughly 19% of those sequences being non-productive. The number of typed donors differed by locus: about 620-640 for A, B, C, DRB1 and DQB1; approximately 520 for DQA1; around 580 for DPA1; and about 450 for DPB1. The later analysis used no new phenotypic data to find candidate immune exposures, relying instead on TCR beta sequences and their occurrence across donors. HLA typing covered class I and class II loci at four-digit resolution. Approximately 300 gigabases of sequencing data and roughly 90 million unique TCR sequences were included in an early release covering 550 to 650 HLA-typed donors. A later analysis re-examined previously published TCR beta repertoires from over 500 donors and added high-resolution HLA genotyping to investigate patterns of TCR occurrence. Among the approximately 400 genotyped donors, more than 70% belonged to the genetic ancestry cluster associated with self-reported Caucasian donors. Genome-wide SNP genotypes for about 55% of the roughly 670 donors were used in a later genetic analysis, which treated that subset as a discovery cohort. The study aimed to test whether signatures of past pathogen exposure could be identified by cataloging public T cell receptors. The study profiled the T cell repertoires of 500 to 800 subjects by immunosequencing and related them to cytomegalovirus serostatus. Besides the first cohort of around 670 subjects, a separate validation cohort made up of 120 different subjects was used. Every repertoire in the discovery cohort had been generated on one and the same sequencing platform. Donor age, sex, ethnicity and CMV serostatus were compiled alongside the repertoire data. Points the paper makes about the study in general: At a false discovery rate of 0.05, a later analysis linked roughly 17,000 TCR beta sequences to specific HLA alleles. A later analysis reported that several top co-occurrence clusters appeared linked to parvovirus B19, influenza, CMV and Epstein-Barr virus. In vitro tests confirmed that a few of the cytomegalovirus-associated TCR beta chains recognize cytomegalovirus antigens. Only TCR beta chains were sequenced in this cohort, and the absence of alpha or paired-chain data limited detectable features. Assigning TCR associations to individual alleles was difficult when HLA alleles, especially DR and DQ, strongly co-occurred. Some IMGT-functional V segments, including TRBV6-2 and TRBV6-3, could not be distinguished by the 87-base-pair reads and were therefore excluded. Compared with the 666-donor mean, donors in an Asian-associated ancestry cluster had fewer N-insertions in productive TCRs, according to a later genetic analysis. Because HLA typing was unavailable for some donors at each locus, only the typed subset was used in association tests. The sequencing pipeline was judged likely to have produced a cluster of highly shared sequence variants as a technical artifact. According to a later analysis, TCR association rates differed among HLA loci, with DRB1 alleles showing the most associated TCRs and HLA-C alleles showing the fewest. The earlier analysis of fewer than 750 of the donors excluded around 17 rarely observed V segments, including chromosome 9 orphons, because counts were too low. The classifier was reported to diagnose cytomegalovirus status with high specificity and sensitivity in both the original and validation cohorts. It was suggested by the authors that the approach could potentially be generalized to other disease states and immunological phenotypes. An earlier analysis of approximately 540 of the donors showed that most TCR beta V segments appeared in productive rearrangements either about 90% or about 30% of the time, which broadly matched IMGT annotations. Correlated functional status among segregating V segments might reflect linkage disequilibrium, but an unknown experimental factor could not be ruled out. Immune exposure information for the cohort was limited to CMV serostatus. Most CMV-associated TCR beta chains appeared to be HLA-restricted in a later analysis, and the HLA associations seemed to be driven largely by CMV exposure. Across donors, most TCR sequences were observed very rarely, whereas some public TCRs were present in many individuals. A further reported finding was that TCR beta sequences accurately predicted the HLA-A and HLA-B alleles for most subjects in the first cohort. Compared with equally common non-associated chains, HLA-associated TCR beta chains in a later analysis were more clonally expanded and had lower generation probabilities. The study listed 164 TCR beta chains as associated with cytomegalovirus. Presence/absence analyses assumed roughly uniform sequencing depth across donors, an assumption that may not hold. In a later genetic analysis, a missense DCLRE1C variant was associated with V-gene and J-gene trimming of TCR beta chains, and the association was replicated in an independent cohort.

Libraries were prepared through the immunoSEQ multiplex PCR assay. A mixture of 60 forward primers for TCR Vbeta segments and 13 reverse primers for TCR Jbeta segments was used in the multiplex PCR. A multiplex PCR assay on genomic DNA amplified the CDR3 region of rearranged TCR beta genes. The amplified TCR beta libraries were sequenced on the Illumina HiSeq System as 87-base-pair reads. The original pipeline was this. A later analysis tallied about 77 million unique TCR beta chains across the 700 or so repertoires, and around 10 million of those chains were shared by two or more donors. Raw reads were error-corrected and collapsed into unique sequences by a nearest-neighbor algorithm in which closely related sequences were merged to remove PCR and sequencing errors. Alignment of CDR3 sequences to IMGT reference sequences was used to assign V, D and J gene segments. For a sequence to be retained, a match of at least six nucleotides was required to both a V gene segment and a J gene segment. A rearrangement counted as productive if the CDR3 had no stop codons and remained in frame with V and J, and every other rearrangement counted as non-productive. CDR3 was defined according to IMGT convention as the region running from the second conserved V-encoded cysteine to the conserved J-encoded phenylalanine. The earlier analysis of about 640 of the donors excluded any sequence lacking an unambiguous match to a single V gene segment. An earlier analysis of several hundred of the donors called V segments functional above 56.7% productive rearrangements and segregating when the between-donor standard deviation exceeded 5%. A statistical classification framework was built to diagnose cytomegalovirus status from the catalog of TCR beta chain sequences. In a later analysis, TCR nucleotide sequences were compared against IMGT/GENE-DB human TR gene sequences so that V and J genes could be assigned. A later analysis assigned CDR3 sequences and most-parsimonious VDJ recombination scenarios with the TCRdist pipeline. In a later analysis, every TCR beta chain was defined by the combination of its CDR3 amino acid sequence and its V-gene family, and reads without a unique V-gene family were dropped. A later analysis removed 500 to 600 highly shared, low-generation-probability nucleotide sequences to deal with suspected cross-contamination and a sequencing artifact. For each public chain, a later analysis derived a clonal expansion index from normalized ranks of inferred template counts within each repertoire. Generation probabilities in a later analysis came from a VDJ recombination model fitted to out-of-frame rearrangements, and those results were checked against IGoR. In a later analysis, hypergeometric tests were used to score TCR-TCR, TCR-HLA and TCR-CMV co-occurrence, with a repertoire-size bias correction applied to TCR pairs. A later analysis estimated false discovery rates by permuting HLA or CMV assignments 20 times. In a later analysis, co-occurring TCRs were grouped using DBSCAN, and TCRdist sequence similarity was added for clustering within HLA-allele-positive subsets. For co-occurrence clustering, repertoires with fewer than 30,000 or more than 120,000 public chains were excluded, along with five repertoires with anomalous nucleotide sharing. TCRdb took this table from immuneACCESS and kept in-frame rearrangements with V and J called. Such tables lack part of the clones; where checked against another copy, unresolved V genes explain under half of the gap, and the rest is unexplained. From that table come the V and J calls and clone size; the DNA was used to work out D and trimming. The sample profile shows more than 100,000 clones; 15% of them were found once. The leading ten clones occupy roughly 2% of the sample.

The receptor's source is a woman aged 18 to 35 in good health and CMV-seronegative. In this chain, TRBV13 is recombined with TRBJ1-1, with no confidently assigned D gene. Sequencing input: PBMCs. The DNA is TGTGCCAGCAGCTTCAGGACTGAAGCTTTCTTT. Its protein product is CASSFRTEAFF.